Listed below are T cell receptor beta chains from one sample, sequenced in a study of cytomegalovirus exposure and HLA in healthy donors. Repertoires were generated with immunoSEQ multiplex PCR, while TCRdb's copy carries only in-frame clones and drops some. The sample yields about 200,000 clones, 86% seen once. Sequenced: PBMCs. Every receptor here comes from a woman aged 25-40 years in good health and CMV-seronegative. Each CDR3 is given without its conserved first and last residue.

J: TRBJ2-1; V: TRBV7-8; CDR3: ASSSTGQSYNEQF
J: TRBJ2-7; V: TRBV27; CDR3: ASSSGTGVDEQY
J: TRBJ1-4; V: TRBV4-1; CDR3: ASSQTGQGYENEKLF
J: TRBJ2-2; V: TRBV19; CDR3: AAQGRGGTGELF
J: TRBJ1-5; V: TRBV7-2; CDR3: ASSQTGSGQPQH
J: TRBJ2-5; V: TRBV29-1; CDR3: SGGPSQETQY
J: TRBJ2-4; V: TRBV5-1; CDR3: ASSLNGLAGRGNIQY
J: TRBJ2-7; V: TRBV5-1; CDR3: ASSSLTSVTYEQY
J: TRBJ2-1; V: TRBV7-8; CDR3: ASSIPTGGPTSGRYNEQF
J: TRBJ1-3; V: TRBV28; CDR3: ASNSAGYSGNTIY
J: TRBJ1-1; V: TRBV28; CDR3: ASRLGQGYTEAF
J: TRBJ2-4; V: TRBV7-2; CDR3: ASSSLAGVSDQY
J: .; V: TRBV5-1; CDR3: ASSLGTRAGREQY
J: TRBJ1-2; V: TRBV5-4; CDR3: ASSLAANYGYT
J: TRBJ1-4; V: TRBV28; CDR3: ASSSQGAQEKKLF
J: TRBJ2-1; V: TRBV7-2; CDR3: ASSLVAGTYNEQF
J: TRBJ2-7; V: TRBV11-2; CDR3: ASSPRVGGEQY
J: TRBJ2-5; V: TRBV6-1; CDR3: ASSEELHQETQY
J: TRBJ2-7; V: TRBV7-2; CDR3: ASSLGTGYEQY
J: TRBJ2-1; V: TRBV5-1; CDR3: ASSLALAGSYNEQF
J: TRBJ2-1; V: TRBV7-9; CDR3: ASSSQGGGNYNEQF
J: TRBJ2-7; V: TRBV6-1; CDR3: ASRQLAGEYEQY
J: TRBJ2-3; V: TRBV29-1; CDR3: SVEGGRGYTDTQY
J: TRBJ1-2; V: TRBV5-1; CDR3: ASSPSGGALGYT
J: TRBJ1-2; V: TRBV28; CDR3: ACSLDILYGYT
J: TRBJ2-3; V: TRBV5-6; CDR3: ASSFSGSTDTQY
J: TRBJ2-7; V: TRBV5-6; CDR3: ASSLADGGEQY
J: TRBJ2-3; V: TRBV5-1; CDR3: ASSLGLAASTDTQY
J: TRBJ2-1; V: TRBV7-6; CDR3: ASSLGAGRDNEQF
J: TRBJ2-7; V: TRBV2; CDR3: ASSPGQGGYEQY
J: TRBJ2-5; V: TRBV9; CDR3: AGTAQETQY
J: TRBJ2-5; V: TRBV10-2; CDR3: ASSVEGTYQETQY
J: TRBJ2-5; V: TRBV6-1; CDR3: ASSLLAGGETQY
J: TRBJ2-2; V: TRBV4-2; CDR3: ASRWDREAGELF
J: TRBJ1-1; V: TRBV29-1; CDR3: SVALSQVDTEAF
J: TRBJ2-3; V: TRBV25-1; CDR3: ASSESGAADTQY
J: TRBJ2-7; V: TRBV9; CDR3: ASSPQREFSYEQY
J: TRBJ2-1; V: TRBV2; CDR3: ASSVETGNPLGQF
J: TRBJ2-2; V: TRBV7-2; CDR3: ASSKLAAGELF
J: TRBJ2-5; V: TRBV6-1; CDR3: ASRRDRGLKTQY
J: TRBJ2-7; V: TRBV27; CDR3: ASGTSGSLYEQY
J: TRBJ2-5; V: TRBV28; CDR3: ASSPLRYQETQY
J: TRBJ2-2; V: TRBV9; CDR3: ASSIFSGTTNTGELF
J: TRBJ1-2; V: TRBV28; CDR3: ASSFPGRGYGYT
J: TRBJ2-1; V: TRBV6-5; CDR3: ASSRLAVQSEQF
J: TRBJ2-3; V: TRBV7-8; CDR3: ASSIIGLGLAGMADTQY
J: TRBJ1-3; V: TRBV5-1; CDR3: ASSWGQSTGNTIY
J: TRBJ2-1; V: TRBV6-1; CDR3: ASSGTGAGNEQF
J: TRBJ2-1; V: TRBV9; CDR3: ASSQGLLWGDEQF
J: TRBJ2-2; V: TRBV28; CDR3: ASTPSGSWVGELF
J: TRBJ2-5; V: TRBV5-1; CDR3: ASSLWRAGPETQY
J: TRBJ1-2; V: TRBV6-1; CDR3: ASVTRGLGYGYT
J: TRBJ2-7; V: TRBV27; CDR3: ASSLSGKSYEQY
J: TRBJ2-7; V: TRBV6-6; CDR3: ASSYHPGGYEQY
J: TRBJ2-7; V: TRBV18; CDR3: ASSPNIAGEGYYEQY
J: TRBJ2-5; V: TRBV9; CDR3: ASSLTRDKGSGETQY
J: TRBJ1-1; V: TRBV29-1; CDR3: SGRQGRGTEAF